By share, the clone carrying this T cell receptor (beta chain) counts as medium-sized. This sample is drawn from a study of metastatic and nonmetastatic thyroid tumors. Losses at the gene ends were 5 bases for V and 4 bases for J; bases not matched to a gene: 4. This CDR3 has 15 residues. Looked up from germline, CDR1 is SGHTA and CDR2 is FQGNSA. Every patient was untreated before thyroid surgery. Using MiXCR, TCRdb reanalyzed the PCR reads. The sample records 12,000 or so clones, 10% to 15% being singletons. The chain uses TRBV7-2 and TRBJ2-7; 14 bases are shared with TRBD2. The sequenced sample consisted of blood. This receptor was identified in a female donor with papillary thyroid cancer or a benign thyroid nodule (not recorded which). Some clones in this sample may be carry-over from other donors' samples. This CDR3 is CASSLGTSGSYEQYF. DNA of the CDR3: TGTGCCAGCAGCCTCGGGACTAGCGGGAGTTACGAGCAGTACTTC.